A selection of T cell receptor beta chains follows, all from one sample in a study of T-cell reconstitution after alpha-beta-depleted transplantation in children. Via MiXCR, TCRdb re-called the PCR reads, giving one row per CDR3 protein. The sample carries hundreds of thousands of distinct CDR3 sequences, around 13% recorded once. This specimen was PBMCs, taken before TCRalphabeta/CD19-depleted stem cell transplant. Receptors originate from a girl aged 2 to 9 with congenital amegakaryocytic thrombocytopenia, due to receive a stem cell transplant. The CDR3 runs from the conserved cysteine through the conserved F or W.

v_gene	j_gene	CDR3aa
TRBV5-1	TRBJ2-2	CASSLGVSGSGELFF
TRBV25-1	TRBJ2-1	CASNLLGQGDEQFF
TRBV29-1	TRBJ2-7	CSVDGGTYEQYF
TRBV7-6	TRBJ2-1	CASSPQGSSGSSYNEQFF
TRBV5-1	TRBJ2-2	CASSAVTGELFF
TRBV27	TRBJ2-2	CASSLWVAGGGGELFF
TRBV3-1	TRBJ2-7	CASSNLVGGDEQYF
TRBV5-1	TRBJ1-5	CASSSTGQGSNQPQHF
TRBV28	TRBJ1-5	CATRSPGQENQPQHF
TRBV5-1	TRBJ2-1	CASSPSGRASNEQFF
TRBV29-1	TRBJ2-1	CSVDTSGSYNEQFF
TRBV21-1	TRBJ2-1	CASSKVVLRYNNEQFF
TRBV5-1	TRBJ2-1	CASSLAPRAGGLGEQFF
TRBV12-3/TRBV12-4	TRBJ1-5	CASSGQGVMGGQPQHF
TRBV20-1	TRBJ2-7	CSAPTLTSGYHYEQYF
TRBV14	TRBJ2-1	CASSQVPSGTNYNEQFF
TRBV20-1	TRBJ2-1	CSARVSGRLIEQFF
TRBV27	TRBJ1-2	CASSTLLEYGEDYGYTF
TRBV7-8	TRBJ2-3	CASSLWVGTSGTDTQYF
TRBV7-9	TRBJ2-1	CASSPWASDNEQFF
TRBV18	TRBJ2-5	CASSPTEGRETQYF
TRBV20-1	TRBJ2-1	CSAGLAVYNEQFF
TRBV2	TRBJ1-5	CASARQNQPQHF
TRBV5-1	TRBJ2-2	CASSRGQGGTGELFF
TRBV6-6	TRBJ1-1	CASSYRKRGAFF